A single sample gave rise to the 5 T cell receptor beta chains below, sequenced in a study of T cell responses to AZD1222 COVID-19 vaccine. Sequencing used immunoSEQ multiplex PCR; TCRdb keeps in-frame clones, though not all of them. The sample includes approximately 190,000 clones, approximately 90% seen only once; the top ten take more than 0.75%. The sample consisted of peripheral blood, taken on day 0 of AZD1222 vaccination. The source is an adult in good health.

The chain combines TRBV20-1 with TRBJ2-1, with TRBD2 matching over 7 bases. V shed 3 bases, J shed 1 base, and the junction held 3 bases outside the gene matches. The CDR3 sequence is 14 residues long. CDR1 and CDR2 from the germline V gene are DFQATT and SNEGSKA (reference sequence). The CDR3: CSASSGGSYNEQFF. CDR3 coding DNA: TGCAGTGCTAGTTCGGGGGGTTCCTACAATGAGCAGTTCTTC.

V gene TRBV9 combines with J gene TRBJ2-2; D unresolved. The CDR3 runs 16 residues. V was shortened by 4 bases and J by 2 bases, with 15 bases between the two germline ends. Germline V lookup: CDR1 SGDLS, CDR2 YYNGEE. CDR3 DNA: TGTGCCAGCAGCCCGTCAACAAGAAGTAACACCGGGGAGCTGTTTTTT. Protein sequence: CASSPSTRSNTGELFF.

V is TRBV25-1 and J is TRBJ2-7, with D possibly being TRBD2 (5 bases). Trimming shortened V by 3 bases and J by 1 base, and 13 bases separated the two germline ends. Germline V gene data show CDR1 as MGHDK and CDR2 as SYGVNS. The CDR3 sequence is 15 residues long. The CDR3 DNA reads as TGTGCCAGCAGTGATGAGGGAAGGGTGTCCTACGAGCAGTACTTC. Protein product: CASSDEGRVSYEQYF.

CDR3 coding DNA: TGTGCCAGCAGCTTAGACCCCCCTCAAGGGGGCCAAGAGACCCAGTACTTC. Translated: CASSLDPPQGGQETQYF. The chain couples TRBV7-3 to TRBJ2-5; D perhaps matches TRBD1 (6 bases). Germline CDR1 reads SGHTA; CDR2 reads FQGTGA. The CDR3 runs 17 residues. V gave up 2 bases and J gave up 1 base, with 17 bases separating them. Filled out from reference TRBV7-3 and TRBJ2-5, the complete variable domain reads GAGVSQTPSNKVTEKGKYVELRCDPISGHTALYWYRQSLGQGPEFLIYFQGTGAADDSGLPNDRFFAVRPEGSVSTLKIQRTERGDSAVYLCASSLDPPQGGQETQYFGPGTRLLVL.

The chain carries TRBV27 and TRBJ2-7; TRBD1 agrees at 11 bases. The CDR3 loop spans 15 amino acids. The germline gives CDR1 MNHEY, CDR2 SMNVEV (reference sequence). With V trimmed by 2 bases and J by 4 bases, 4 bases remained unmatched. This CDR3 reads CASSLVGTGGYEQYF. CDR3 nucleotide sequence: TGTGCCAGCAGTTTAGTTGGGACAGGGGGGTACGAGCAGTACTTC.